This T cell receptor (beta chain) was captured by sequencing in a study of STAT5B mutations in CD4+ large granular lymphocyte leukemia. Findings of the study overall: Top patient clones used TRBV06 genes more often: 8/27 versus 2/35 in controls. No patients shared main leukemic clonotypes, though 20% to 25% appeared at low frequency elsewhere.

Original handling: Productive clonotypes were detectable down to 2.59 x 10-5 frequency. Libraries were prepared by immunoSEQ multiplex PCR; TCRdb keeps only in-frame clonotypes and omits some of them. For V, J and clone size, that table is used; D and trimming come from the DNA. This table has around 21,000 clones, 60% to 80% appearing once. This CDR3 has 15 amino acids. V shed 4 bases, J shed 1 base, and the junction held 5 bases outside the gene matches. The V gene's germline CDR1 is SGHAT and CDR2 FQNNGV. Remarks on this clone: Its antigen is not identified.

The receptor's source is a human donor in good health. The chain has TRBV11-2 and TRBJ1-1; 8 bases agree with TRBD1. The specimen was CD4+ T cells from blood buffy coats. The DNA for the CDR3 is TGTGCCAGCAGCTCGACAGGGGCGGGGAACACTGAAGCTTTCTTT. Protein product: CASSSTGAGNTEAFF.